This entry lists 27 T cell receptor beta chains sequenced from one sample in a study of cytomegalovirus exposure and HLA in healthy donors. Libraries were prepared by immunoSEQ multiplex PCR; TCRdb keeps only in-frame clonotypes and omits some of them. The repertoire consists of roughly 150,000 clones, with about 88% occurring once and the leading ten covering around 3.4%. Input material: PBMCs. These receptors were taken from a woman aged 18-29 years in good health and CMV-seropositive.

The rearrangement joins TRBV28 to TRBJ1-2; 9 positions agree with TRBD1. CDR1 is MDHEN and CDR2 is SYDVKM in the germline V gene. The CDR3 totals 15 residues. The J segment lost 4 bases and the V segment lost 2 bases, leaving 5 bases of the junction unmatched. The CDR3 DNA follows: TGTGCCAGCAGTTTAGGGACAGGGTTAGGCTATGGCTACACCTTC. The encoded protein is CASSLGTGLGYGYTF.

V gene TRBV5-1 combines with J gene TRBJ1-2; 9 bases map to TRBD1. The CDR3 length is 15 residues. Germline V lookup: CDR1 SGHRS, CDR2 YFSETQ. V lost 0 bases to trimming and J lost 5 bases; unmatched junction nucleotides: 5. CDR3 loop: CASSLGDRESYGYTF. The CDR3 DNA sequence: TGCGCCAGCAGCTTGGGGGACAGGGAATCATATGGCTACACCTTC. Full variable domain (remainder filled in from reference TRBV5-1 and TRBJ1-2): KAGVTQTPRYLIKTRGQQVTLSCSPISGHRSVSWYQQTPGQGLQFLFEYFSETQRNKGNFPGRFSGRQFSNSRSEMNVSTLELGDSALYLCASSLGDRESYGYTFGSGTRLTVV.

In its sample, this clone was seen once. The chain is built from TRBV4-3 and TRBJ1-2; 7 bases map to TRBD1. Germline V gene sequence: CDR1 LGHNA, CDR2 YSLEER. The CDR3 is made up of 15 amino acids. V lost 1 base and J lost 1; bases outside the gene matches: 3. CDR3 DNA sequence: TGCGCCAGCAGCCAAGGACAGGGTGATAACTATGGCTACACCTTC. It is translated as CASSQGQGDNYGYTF.

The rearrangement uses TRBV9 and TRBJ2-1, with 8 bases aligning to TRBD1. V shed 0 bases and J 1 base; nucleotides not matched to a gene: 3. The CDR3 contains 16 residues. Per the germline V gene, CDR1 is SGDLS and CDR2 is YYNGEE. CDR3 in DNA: TGTGCCAGCAGCGTAGCCGGACAGGGATCCTACAATGAGCAGTTCTTC. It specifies CASSVAGQGSYNEQFF.

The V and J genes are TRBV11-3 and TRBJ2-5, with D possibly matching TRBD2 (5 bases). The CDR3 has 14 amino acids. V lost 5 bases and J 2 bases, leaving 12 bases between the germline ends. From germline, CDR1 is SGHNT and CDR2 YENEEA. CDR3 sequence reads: CASSPARVQETQYF. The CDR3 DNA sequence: TGTGCCAGCAGCCCCGCGAGGGTTCAAGAGACCCAGTACTTC.

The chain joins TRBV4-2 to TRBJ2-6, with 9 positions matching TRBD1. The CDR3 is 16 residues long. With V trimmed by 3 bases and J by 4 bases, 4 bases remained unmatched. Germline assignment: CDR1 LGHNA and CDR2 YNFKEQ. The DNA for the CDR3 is TGTGCCAGCAGCCATAACAGGGGGCACGGGGCCAACGTCCTGACTTTC. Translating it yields CASSHNRGHGANVLTF.

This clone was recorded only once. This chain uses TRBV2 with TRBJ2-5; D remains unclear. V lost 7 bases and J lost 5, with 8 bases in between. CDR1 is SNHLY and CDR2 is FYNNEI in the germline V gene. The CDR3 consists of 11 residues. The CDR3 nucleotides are TGTGCCAGCACCCACGGGGAGACCCAGTACTTC. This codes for CASTHGETQYF.

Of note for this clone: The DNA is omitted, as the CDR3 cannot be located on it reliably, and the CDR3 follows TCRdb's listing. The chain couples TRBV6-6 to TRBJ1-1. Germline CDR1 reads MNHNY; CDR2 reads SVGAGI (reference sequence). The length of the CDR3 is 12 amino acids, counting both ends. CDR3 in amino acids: CASSSSVAEAFF.

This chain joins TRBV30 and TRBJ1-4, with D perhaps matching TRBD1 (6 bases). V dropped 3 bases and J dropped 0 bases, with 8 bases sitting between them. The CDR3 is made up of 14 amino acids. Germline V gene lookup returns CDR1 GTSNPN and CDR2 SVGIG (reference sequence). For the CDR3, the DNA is TGTGCCTGGAGCCGACAGGCAACTAATGAAAAACTGTTTTTT. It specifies CAWSRQATNEKLFF. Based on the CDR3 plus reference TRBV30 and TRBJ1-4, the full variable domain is SQTIHQWPATLVQPVGSPLSLECTVEGTSNPNLYWYRQAAGRGLQLLFYSVGIGQISSEVPQNLSASRPQDRQFILSSKKLLLSDSGFYLCAWSRQATNEKLFFGSGTQLSVL.

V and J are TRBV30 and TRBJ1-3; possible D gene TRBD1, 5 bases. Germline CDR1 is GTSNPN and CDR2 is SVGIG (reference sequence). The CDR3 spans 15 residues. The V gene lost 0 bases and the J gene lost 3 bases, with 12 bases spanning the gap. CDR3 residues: CAWSVTNRFGNTIYF. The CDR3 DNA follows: TGTGCCTGGAGTGTTACGAACAGGTTTGGAAACACCATATATTTT.

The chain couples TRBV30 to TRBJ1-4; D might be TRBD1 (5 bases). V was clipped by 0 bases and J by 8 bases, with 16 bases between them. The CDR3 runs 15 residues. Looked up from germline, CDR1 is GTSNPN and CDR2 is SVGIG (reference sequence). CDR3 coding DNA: TGTGCCTGGAGTGTAGGCTTAGGGGTGGCGGAAAAACTGTTTTTT. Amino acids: CAWSVGLGVAEKLFF.

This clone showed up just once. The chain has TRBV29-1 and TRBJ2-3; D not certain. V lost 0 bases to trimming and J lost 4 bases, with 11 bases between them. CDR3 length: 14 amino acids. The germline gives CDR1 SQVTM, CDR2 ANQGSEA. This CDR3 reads CSVEDLSPADTQYF. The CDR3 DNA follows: TGCAGCGTTGAAGATCTTTCACCAGCAGATACGCAGTATTTT.

The CDR3 loop is CSVEQSSNQPQHF. Here the CDR3 DNA reads TGCAGCGTTGAGCAGTCTAGCAATCAGCCCCAGCATTTT. The chain carries TRBV29-1 and TRBJ1-5; no firm D call. Per germline, CDR1 SQVTM and CDR2 ANQGSEA. V was cut by 3 bases and J by 0 bases, with 6 bases left in between. This CDR3 has 13 residues.

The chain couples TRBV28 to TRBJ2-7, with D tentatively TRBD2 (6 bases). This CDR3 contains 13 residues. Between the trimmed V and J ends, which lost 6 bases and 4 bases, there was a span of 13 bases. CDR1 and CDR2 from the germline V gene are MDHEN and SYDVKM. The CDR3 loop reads CASRDWGDYEQYF. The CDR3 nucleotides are TGTGCCAGCAGGGATTGGGGGGATTACGAGCAGTACTTC.

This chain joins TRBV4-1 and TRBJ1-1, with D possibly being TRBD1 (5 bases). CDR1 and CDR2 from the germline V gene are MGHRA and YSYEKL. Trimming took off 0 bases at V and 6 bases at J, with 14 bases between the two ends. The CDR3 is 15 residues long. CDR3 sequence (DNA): TGCGCCAGCAGCCAAGATCGGTTTAGGGGCGCTGAAGCTTTCTTT. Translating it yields CASSQDRFRGAEAFF.

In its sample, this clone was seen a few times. CDR3 sequence: CAWSPTGKGYTF. The CDR3 bases are TGTGCCTGGAGTCCGACAGGGAAAGGCTACACCTTC. This rearrangement joins TRBV30 to TRBJ1-2, with 7 nucleotides matching TRBD1. The ends lost 2 bases at V and 8 bases at J; junction bases unmatched: 5. CDR3 length: 12 residues. CDR1 and CDR2 from the germline V gene are GTSNPN and SVGIG (reference sequence).

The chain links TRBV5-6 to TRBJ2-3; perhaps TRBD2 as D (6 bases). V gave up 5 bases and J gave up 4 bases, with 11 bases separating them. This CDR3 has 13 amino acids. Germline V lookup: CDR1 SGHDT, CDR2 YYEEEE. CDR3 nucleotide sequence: TGTGCCAGCAGTCTTGGAGGGTCAGATACGCAGTATTTT. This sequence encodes CASSLGGSDTQYF.

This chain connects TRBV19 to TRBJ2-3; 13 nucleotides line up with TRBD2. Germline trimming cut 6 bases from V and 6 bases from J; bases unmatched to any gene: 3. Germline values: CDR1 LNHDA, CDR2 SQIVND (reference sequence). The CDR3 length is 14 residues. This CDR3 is CASRLTSGRDTQYF. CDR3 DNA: TGTGCCAGTAGGTTGACTAGCGGGAGGGATACGCAGTATTTT. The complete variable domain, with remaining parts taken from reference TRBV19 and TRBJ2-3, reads DGGITQSPKYLFRKEGQNVTLSCEQNLNHDAMYWYRQDPGQGLRLIYYSQIVNDFQKGDIAEGYSVSREKKESFPLTVTSAQKNPTAFYLCASRLTSGRDTQYFGPGTRLTVL.

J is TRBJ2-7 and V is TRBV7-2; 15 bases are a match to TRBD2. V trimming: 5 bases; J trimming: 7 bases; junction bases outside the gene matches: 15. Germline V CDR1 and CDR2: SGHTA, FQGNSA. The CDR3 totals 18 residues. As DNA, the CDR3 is TGTGCCAGCAGCCCACCGGGACTAGCGGGAGGCGCAGGAGGGGAGCAGTACTTC. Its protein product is CASSPPGLAGGAGGEQYF.

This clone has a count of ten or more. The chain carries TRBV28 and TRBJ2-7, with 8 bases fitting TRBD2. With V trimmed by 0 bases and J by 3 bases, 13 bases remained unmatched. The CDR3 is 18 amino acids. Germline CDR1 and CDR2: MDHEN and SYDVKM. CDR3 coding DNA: TGTGCCAGCAGTTTATGCCCTCAGGGCGGGAGGCCCCTCTACGAGCAGTACTTC. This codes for CASSLCPQGGRPLYEQYF.

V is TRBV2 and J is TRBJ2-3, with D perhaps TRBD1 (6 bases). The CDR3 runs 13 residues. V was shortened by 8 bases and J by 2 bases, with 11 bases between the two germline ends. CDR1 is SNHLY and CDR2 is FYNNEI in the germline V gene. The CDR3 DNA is TGTGCCAGCTACCAGGGGCCCACAGATACGCAGTATTTT. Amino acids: CASYQGPTDTQYF.

The CDR3 spells CASSLPEVVQYF. The CDR3 DNA reads as TGCGCCAGCAGCCTCCCGGAGGTCGTGCAGTACTTC. The chain couples TRBV4-3 to TRBJ2-7; a weak D match, TRBD2 (5 bases). The CDR3 spans 12 residues. V lost 4 bases and J lost 9, with 13 bases in between. Germline V gene sequence: CDR1 LGHNA, CDR2 YSLEER.

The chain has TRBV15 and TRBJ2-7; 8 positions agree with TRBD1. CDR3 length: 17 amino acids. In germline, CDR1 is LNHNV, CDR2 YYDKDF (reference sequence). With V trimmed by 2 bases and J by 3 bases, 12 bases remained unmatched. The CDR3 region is CATSRSPGQGGIYEQYF. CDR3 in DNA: TGTGCCACCAGCAGAAGCCCCGGACAGGGTGGGATCTACGAGCAGTACTTC.

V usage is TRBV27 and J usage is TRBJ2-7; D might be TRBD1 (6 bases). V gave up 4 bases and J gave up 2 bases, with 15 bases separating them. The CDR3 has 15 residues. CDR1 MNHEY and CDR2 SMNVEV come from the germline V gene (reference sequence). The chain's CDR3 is CASSSQGQAPYEQYF. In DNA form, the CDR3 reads TGTGCCAGCAGTTCACAGGGCCAGGCCCCCTACGAGCAGTACTTC.

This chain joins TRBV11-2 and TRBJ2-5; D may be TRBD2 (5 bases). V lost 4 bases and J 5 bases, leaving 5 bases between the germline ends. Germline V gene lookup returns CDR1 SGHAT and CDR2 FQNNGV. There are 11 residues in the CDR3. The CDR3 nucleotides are TGTGCCAGCAGCTCGGGGGAGACCCAGTACTTC. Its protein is CASSSGETQYF.

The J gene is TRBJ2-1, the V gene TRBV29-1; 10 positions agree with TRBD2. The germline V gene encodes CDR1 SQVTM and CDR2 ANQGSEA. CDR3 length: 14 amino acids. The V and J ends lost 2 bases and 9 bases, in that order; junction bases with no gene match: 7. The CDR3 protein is CSVEWEREGFEQFF. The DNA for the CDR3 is TGCAGCGTTGAATGGGAGCGGGAGGGTTTTGAGCAGTTCTTC.

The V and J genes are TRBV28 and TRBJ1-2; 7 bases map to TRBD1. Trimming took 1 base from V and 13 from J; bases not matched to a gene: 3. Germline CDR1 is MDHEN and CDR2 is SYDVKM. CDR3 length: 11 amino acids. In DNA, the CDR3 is TGTGCCAGCAGTTTATTTAGGGGGCCCACCTTC. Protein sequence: CASSLFRGPTF.